This entry lists 26 T cell receptor beta chains sequenced from one sample in a study of T cells in women clearing cervical HPV infection. TCRdb's table, derived via immunoSEQ multiplex PCR, lists solely in-frame clones and lacks some. In total, the table holds some 23,000 clones. Sequenced material: blood buffy coat. The receptor set was obtained from a woman aged 18-70 years with a cervical HPV16 infection that either progressed to CIN3+ or cleared (not recorded which).

The CDR3 protein is CSVVQGGQDTQYF. Incomplete CDR3 DNA: TGCAGCGTTGTCCAGGGGGGTCAGGATACG. V gene TRBV29-1 combines with J gene TRBJ2-3, with D possibly being TRBD1 (7 bases). Coverage ceases 3 residues before the CDR3 finishes, and the germline J gene fills in the end. The CDR3 extends over 13 amino acids. The germline V gene encodes CDR1 SQVTM and CDR2 ANQGSEA. Trimming stripped 4 bases from V and 6 bases from J, with 14 bases between.

Details on this clone: From the germline J gene comes the end of the CDR3, since the read stops 3 residues before it. The gene calls are TRBV6-2 or TRBV6-3 and TRBJ1-2; D not certain. Per germline, CDR1 MNHEY and CDR2 SVGEGT. There are 14 residues in the CDR3. The CDR3 sequence is CASSRLSSTDTYTF. The part of the CDR3 DNA that was read is TGTGCCAGCAGTCGACTATCCTCCACAGATACC.

Comment on this clone: The read finishes 3 residues shy of the CDR3 end, and the germline J gene is used to complete it. The rearrangement uses TRBV5-1 and TRBJ2-7; D perhaps matches TRBD1 (6 bases). The CDR3 covers 14 residues. Deletions cut 3 bases from V and 5 bases from J, with 15 bases between. Germline lookup yields CDR1 SGHRS and CDR2 YFSETQ. CDR3 DNA (partial): TGCGCCAGCAGCTCTACAGGGCCCATGAACGAG. Translation: CASSSTGPMNE. The CDR3 in its entirety is CASSSTGPMNEQYF.

Points on this clone: With the read ending 3 residues before the CDR3 end, the germline J gene is used to fill in that end. The chain links TRBV13 to TRBJ2-2; D is possibly TRBD2 (5 bases). The length of the CDR3 is 15 residues. Germline V lookup: CDR1 PRHDT, CDR2 FYEKMQ (reference sequence). The sequenced CDR3 bases are TGTGCCAGCAGCTGGCGGACGTACGGGGATGAAAAG. Residues: CASSWRTYGDEK. Given in full, the CDR3 is CASSWRTYGDEKLFF.

CDR3 residues: CASSWDRGWGYTF. The DNA read from the CDR3 is TGTGCCAGTAGTTGGGACAGGGGATGGGGC. The genes are TRBV19 and TRBJ1-2, with 10 bases fitting TRBD1. The CDR3 is cut off 3 residues early in the read; its end comes from the germline J gene. This CDR3 is 13 amino acids long. Germline V gene sequence: CDR1 LNHDA, CDR2 SQIVND (reference sequence).

About this clone itself: The read ends 3 residues before the CDR3 terminus; that terminus is restored from the germline J gene. The sample holds other DNA sequences that translate to the same CDR3. The chain is built from TRBV11-2 and TRBJ1-3; D is perhaps TRBD1 (5 bases). CDR1 and CDR2 from the germline V gene are SGHAT and FQNNGV. CDR3 size: 14 residues. V was clipped by 8 bases and J by 6 bases, with 17 bases between them. The CDR3 DNA, read in part, is TGTGCCAGCTGCTACTCGGGGGGGGAAAACACC. Translating gives CASCYSGGENT. The full CDR3 protein reads CASCYSGGENTIYF.

The CDR3 loop reads CASSERRQGPTGELFF. CDR3 bases read: TGTGCCAGCAGTGAACGGCGACAGGGGCCCACCGGGGAG. The rearrangement joins TRBV6-1 to TRBJ2-2; 8 bases agree with TRBD1. The sequenced fragment ends 3 residues before the CDR3 boundary, so the rest is inferred from the germline J gene. Germline CDR1 is MNHNS and CDR2 is SASEGT. V trimming: 2 bases; J trimming: 4 bases; junction bases outside the gene matches: 6. The CDR3 has 16 amino acids.

This clone counts as medium-sized by frequency. With the read ending 3 residues before the CDR3 end, the germline J gene is used to fill in that end. The chain recombines TRBV7-3 with TRBJ2-1, with D tentatively TRBD1 or TRBD2 (5 bases each). V lost 5 bases and J lost 5, with 16 bases in between. Per germline, CDR1 SGHTA and CDR2 FQGTGA. This CDR3 is 15 amino acids long. Incomplete CDR3 DNA: TGTGCCAGCAGCCCAAATGAGGGGAACCACAATGAG. Its protein is CASSPNEGNHNE. The whole CDR3 protein reads CASSPNEGNHNEQFF.

Points on this clone: Read sequence stops 3 residues before the CDR3 end, and the germline J gene provides the missing end. The chain is built from TRBV5-1 and TRBJ2-7; D gene ambiguous. The CDR3 is 14 residues long. V was pared by 0 bases and J by 4 bases, with 11 bases between. Germline CDR1 SGHRS, CDR2 YFSETQ. CDR3 bases read: TGCGCCAGCAGCTTGGAGGGCATCGGTTACGAG. It is translated as CASSLEGIGYE. From start to end, the CDR3 is CASSLEGIGYEQYF.

Worth noting for this clone: The CDR3 end falls 3 residues outside the read, so it is completed with the germline J gene. The chain joins TRBV4-1 to TRBJ2-7; the match to TRBD1 covers 8 bases. The CDR3 consists of 14 residues. V lost 3 bases and J lost 3; bases outside the gene matches: 4. CDR1 and CDR2 (germline): MGHRA, YSYEKL. CDR3 DNA (partial): TGCGCCAGCAGCCATGCGGGACAGGACTACGAG. This translates into CASSHAGQDYE. The entire CDR3 protein reads CASSHAGQDYEQYF.

Incomplete CDR3 DNA: TGCAGCGTCCTGGGGACAGGGCCCTATGGC. Its protein is CSVLGTGPYG. The whole CDR3 sequence is CSVLGTGPYGYTF. This chain links TRBV29-1 with TRBJ1-2; 9 bases line up with TRBD1. The read finishes 3 residues shy of the CDR3 end, and the germline J gene is used to complete it. The V gene's germline CDR1 is SQVTM and CDR2 ANQGSEA. CDR3 size: 13 residues. Germline trimming cut 6 bases from V and 4 bases from J; bases unmatched to any gene: 6.

Regarding this clone: The CDR3 end lies 3 residues beyond the end of the read and is filled in from the germline J gene. The V gene is TRBV7-9, the J gene TRBJ1-2; possibly TRBD1 for D (6 bases). CDR3 length: 13 amino acids. The V gene's germline CDR1 is SEHNR and CDR2 FQNEAQ (reference sequence). The CDR3: CASSRDTHYDYTF. The covered CDR3 bases are TGTGCCAGCAGCCGGGACACCCACTACGAC.

The CDR3 region is CASSSSRVYEKLFF. The CDR3 DNA, read in part, is TGTGCCAGCAGCTCGTCGCGGGTCTATGAAAAA. The chain recombines TRBV5-5 with TRBJ1-4; D is unresolved. The DNA ends 3 residues before the CDR3 does, and the rest of the CDR3 is filled in from the germline J gene. Germline CDR1 SGHKS, CDR2 YYEKEE (reference sequence). V was clipped by 3 bases and J by 6 bases, with 12 bases between them. This CDR3 spans 14 amino acids.

Note on this clone: The read terminates 3 residues ahead of where the CDR3 ends, so the germline J gene completes it. The chain links TRBV20-1 to TRBJ2-5; the match to TRBD2 covers 7 bases. The length of the CDR3 is 15 residues. Per the germline V gene, CDR1 is DFQATT and CDR2 is SNEGSKA (reference sequence). CDR3 sequence: CSARDAGVSTDTQYF. CDR3 bases read: TGCAGTGCTAGAGACGCGGGGGTGAGCACAGATACC.

A word on this clone: The CDR3 end is not reached by the read, which stops 3 residues before it; the germline J gene fills it in. The V and J genes are TRBV10-2 and TRBJ2-7, with TRBD2 as a possible D gene (6 bases). CDR1 and CDR2 (germline): WSHSY, SAAADI. Trimming pared 4 bases from V and 0 bases from J, leaving 13 bases between. The CDR3 runs to 15 residues. CDR3 bases read: TGCGCCAGCAGTGGAGCGCGGGGCCTCTCCTACGAG. It specifies CASSGARGLSYE. The full-length CDR3 reads as CASSGARGLSYEQYF.

Of note for this clone: Read data end 3 residues before the CDR3 end; the end is taken from the germline J gene. V is TRBV29-1 and J is TRBJ2-3, with 13 nucleotides matching TRBD2. The CDR3 has 14 residues. After removal of 8 bases from V and 2 bases from J, the junction contained 4 bases not matched to a gene. Germline V gene data show CDR1 as SQVTM and CDR2 as ANQGSEA. CDR3 DNA (partial): TGCAGCTACGGGACTAGCGGGATCACAGATACG. This sequence encodes CSYGTSGITDT. The whole CDR3 sequence reads CSYGTSGITDTQYF.

Details on this clone: The CDR3 extends 3 residues past the end of the read, so its final part is completed from the germline J gene. The genes are TRBV6-4 and TRBJ1-6; D is perhaps TRBD1 (5 bases). The germline CDR1 and CDR2 sequences are MRHNA and SNTAGT. V lost 3 bases to trimming and J lost 8 bases, with 11 bases between them. This CDR3 has 14 amino acids. The CDR3 bases that were read are TGTGCCAGCAGTGAGGGTCAGGGAGATTCACCC. This sequence encodes CASSEGQGDSP. The complete CDR3 sequence is CASSEGQGDSPLHF.

On this clone itself: The junction departs from germline at one end; a sequencing error may be responsible. CDR3 amino acids: CASSLDRDRAEQFF. The DNA read from the CDR3 is TGTGCTAGCAGCTTAGACCGAGACAGGGCTGAG. The chain has TRBV7-7 and TRBJ2-1; 7 bases line up with TRBD1. The read finishes 3 residues shy of the CDR3 end, and the germline J gene is used to complete it. The germline V gene encodes CDR1 SSHAT and CDR2 FNYEAQ (reference sequence). The CDR3 length is 14 residues.

CDR3 region: CASAPTGGAGDTQYF. The sequenced CDR3 bases are TGTGCCTCCGCCCCGACAGGGGGCGCCGGGGATACG. This chain links TRBV5-6 with TRBJ2-3; the match to TRBD1 covers 10 bases. The read is 3 residues too short to cover the CDR3 end, so that end is filled in from the germline J gene. The junction had 14 bases not matched to a gene; V was cut back by 10 bases and J by 6 bases. This CDR3 is 15 amino acids long. Germline-derived CDR1 and CDR2 are SGHDT and YYEEEE.

Regarding this clone: The CDR3 is cut off 3 residues early in the read; its end comes from the germline J gene. This chain links TRBV9 with TRBJ2-5; 7 bases match TRBD2. The J segment lost 1 base and the V segment lost 3 bases, leaving 6 bases of the junction unmatched. The CDR3 runs 15 residues. The germline CDR1 and CDR2 sequences are SGDLS and YYNGEE. The sequenced part of the CDR3 DNA is TGTGCCAGCAGCGCCCGGGGGGACTTCCAAGAGACC. Encoded protein: CASSARGDFQET. The complete CDR3 protein is CASSARGDFQETQYF.

With respect to this clone: The sequenced fragment ends 3 residues before the CDR3 boundary, so the rest is inferred from the germline J gene. V usage is TRBV20-1 and J usage is TRBJ1-4; D is undetermined. V lost 0 bases, J lost 8 bases, and 10 bases lay in between. Germline V gives CDR1 DFQATT, CDR2 SNEGSKA (reference sequence). This CDR3 comprises 13 residues. The covered CDR3 bases are TGCAGTGCTAGAGAGGTTCAGAGGGAAAAA. Residues: CSAREVQREK. The whole CDR3 reads CSAREVQREKLFF.

With regard to this clone: The CDR3 end lies 3 residues beyond the end of the read and is filled in from the germline J gene. The chain is built from TRBV20-1 and TRBJ2-3; D possibly corresponds to TRBD1 (6 bases). V was shortened by 3 bases and J by 0 bases, with 10 bases between the two germline ends. The CDR3 length is 14 residues. Germline loops: CDR1 DFQATT, CDR2 SNEGSKA (reference sequence). Here the CDR3 reads CSASGGLSTDTQYF. CDR3 bases read: TGCAGTGCTAGTGGGGGCCTTAGCACAGATACG.

Comment on this clone: Read data end 3 residues before the CDR3 end; the end is taken from the germline J gene. V is TRBV7-6 and J is TRBJ2-1; 7 bases fit TRBD1. Losses at the gene ends were 4 bases for V and 8 bases for J; bases not matched to a gene: 11. CDR1 is SGHVS, CDR2 FNYEAQ, per germline. This CDR3 contains 15 residues. The CDR3 loop is CASSSLTGRPYEQFF. The part of the CDR3 DNA that was read is TGTGCCAGCAGCTCGTTGACAGGGCGGCCCTATGAG.

Of note for this clone: Coverage ceases 3 residues before the CDR3 finishes, and the germline J gene fills in the end. The J gene is TRBJ1-2, the V gene TRBV13; D not resolved. The germline V gene has CDR1 PRHDT and CDR2 FYEKMQ (reference sequence). The CDR3 runs to 13 residues. CDR3 loop: CASSLGAGRGYTF. The part of the CDR3 DNA that was read is TGTGCCAGCAGCTTAGGTGCGGGTAGGGGC.

As for this clone: The read is 3 residues too short to cover the CDR3 end, so that end is filled in from the germline J gene. This chain uses TRBV30 with TRBJ1-1; TRBD1 matches at 9 bases. This CDR3 is built from 12 residues. The V gene's germline CDR1 is GTSNPN and CDR2 SVGIG (reference sequence). The CDR3 bases that were read are TGTGCCGGGCGACAGGGGGAATCTATG. This gives the protein CAGRQGESM. The CDR3 reads in full as CAGRQGESMAFF. Using reference TRBV30 and TRBJ1-1 for the parts outside the CDR3, the full variable domain is SQTIHQWPATLVQPVGSPLSLECTVEGTSNPNLYWYRQAAGRGLQLLFYSVGIGQISSEVPQNLSASRPQDRQFILSSKKLLLSDSGFYLCAGRQGESMAFFGQGTRLTVV.

With regard to this clone: Sequencing ends 3 residues short of the CDR3 end; the germline J gene provides the rest. V gene TRBV5-1 combines with J gene TRBJ2-1; D not certain. The V end was cut by 4 bases, the J end by 3 bases, with 2 bases between. Germline V CDR1 and CDR2: SGHRS, YFSETQ. The CDR3 consists of 11 residues. CDR3 loop: CASSLYNEQFF. CDR3 DNA, as far as it was read: TGCGCCAGCAGCCTCTACAATGAG. Using reference TRBV5-1 and TRBJ2-1 for the parts outside the CDR3, the full variable domain is KAGVTQTPRYLIKTRGQQVTLSCSPISGHRSVSWYQQTPGQGLQFLFEYFSETQRNKGNFPGRFSGRQFSNSRSEMNVSTLELGDSALYLCASSLYNEQFFGPGTRLTVL.